This T cell receptor beta chain was profiled in a study of blood T cell repertoires in COVID-19. About the study: COVID-19 samples collected from the United States, Italy and Spain covered acute and convalescent phases. T cells, B-cell-depleted T cells, or PBMCs provided the cDNA or gDNA that served as material.

In the original processing: Researchers report that nucleated cell counts were estimated from reference gene primer amplification. TCRdb's copy holds only in-frame clones and misses some; the assay was immunoSEQ multiplex PCR. That table is the source of V, J and clone size, and D and trimming were worked out from the DNA. The profile shows around 75,000 clones, around 89% of them singletons. The J segment lost 0 bases and the V segment lost 4 bases, leaving 5 bases of the junction unmatched. CDR1 is SGHKS, CDR2 YYEKEE, per germline (reference sequence). CDR3 size: 15 residues. This clone was counted only a few times.

The clonotype originates from a man in his sixties with acute or convalescent COVID-19. Sequencing was done on a sample of peripheral blood. The chain has TRBV5-5 and TRBJ1-2; 8 positions match TRBD1. CDR3 loop: CASSLWTGTNYGYTF. The CDR3 bases are TGTGCCAGCAGCCTTTGGACAGGGACTAACTATGGCTACACCTTC.